One sample yielded the 21 T cell receptor beta chains listed below, sequenced in a study of cytomegalovirus exposure and HLA in healthy donors. The primer mix had 60 Vbeta and 13 Jbeta primers. Only in-frame clones appear in the TCRdb table, and some are missing; sequencing was by immunoSEQ multiplex PCR. The profile shows tens of thousands of clones, more than 75% of them singletons. The source material was PBMCs. The receptor set was obtained from a male donor in good health and CMV-seronegative.

The V call is TRBV5-1, the J call TRBJ2-3; TRBD1 aligns across 9 bases. Trimming removed 2 bases from V and 3 bases from J; junction bases left unmatched: 1. Germline V gene data show CDR1 as SGHRS and CDR2 as YFSETQ. CDR3 size: 14 residues. This CDR3 is CASSLDRGTDTQYF. CDR3 bases: TGCGCCAGCAGCTTAGACAGGGGGACAGATACGCAGTATTTT. Full variable domain (rest looked up from reference TRBV5-1 and TRBJ2-3): KAGVTQTPRYLIKTRGQQVTLSCSPISGHRSVSWYQQTPGQGLQFLFEYFSETQRNKGNFPGRFSGRQFSNSRSEMNVSTLELGDSALYLCASSLDRGTDTQYFGPGTRLTVL.

V and J are TRBV2 and TRBJ1-1, with 9 bases lining up with TRBD1. This CDR3 contains 15 residues. J was trimmed by 4 bases and V by 6 bases; bases with no gene match: 9. The germline V gene has CDR1 SNHLY and CDR2 FYNNEI. The CDR3 nucleotides are TGTGCCAGCAGGGGACAGGGAGGGCGGTCCACTGAAGCTTTCTTT. Encoded protein: CASRGQGGRSTEAFF.

The V call is TRBV5-1, the J call TRBJ2-5, with TRBD1 matching 8 bases. The germline V gene has CDR1 SGHRS and CDR2 YFSETQ. This CDR3 has 14 residues. J was trimmed by 1 base and V by 5 bases; bases with no gene match: 4. CDR3 sequence: CASSRGTGQETQYF. CDR3 DNA sequence: TGCGCCAGCAGTAGAGGGACAGGCCAAGAGACCCAGTACTTC.

V usage is TRBV29-1 and J usage is TRBJ1-3, with a weak D call TRBD1 (6 bases). The CDR3 covers 14 residues. Germline V gene data show CDR1 as SQVTM and CDR2 as ANQGSEA. Trimming shortened V by 1 base and J by 2 bases, and 9 bases separated the two germline ends. CDR3 bases: TGCAGCGTTGAAGGGGGGCTGGCTGGAAACACCATATATTTT. Amino acid sequence: CSVEGGLAGNTIYF. Full variable domain (rest looked up from reference TRBV29-1 and TRBJ1-3): SAVISQKPSRDICQRGTSLTIQCQVDSQVTMMFWYRQQPGQSLTLIATANQGSEATYESGFVIDKFPISRPNLTFSTLTVSNMSPEDSSIYLCSVEGGLAGNTIYFGEGSWLTVV.

The chain combines TRBV7-6 with TRBJ2-1; 8 bases fit TRBD1. The germline V gene encodes CDR1 SGHVS and CDR2 FNYEAQ. The ends lost 5 bases at V and 0 bases at J; junction bases unmatched: 9. This CDR3 spans 17 amino acids. For the CDR3, the DNA is TGTGCCAGCAGCCGCGGAGGGACAGGCCGCTCCTACAATGAGCAGTTCTTC. Translating gives CASSRGGTGRSYNEQFF.

The chain links TRBV7-8 to TRBJ1-1; 7 bases fit TRBD1. V shed 6 bases, J shed 7 bases, and the junction held 5 bases outside the gene matches. Germline V CDR1 and CDR2: SGHVS, FQNEAQ. The CDR3 is made up of 12 amino acids. This chain's CDR3 is CASRQTGFEAFF. CDR3 bases: TGTGCCAGCAGACAGACAGGGTTTGAAGCTTTCTTT.

The chain has TRBV12-5 and TRBJ1-1; the D gene is possibly TRBD1 (5 bases). V lost 4 bases and J lost 5, with 11 bases in between. Germline V CDR1 and CDR2: LGHNT, FRNRAP. The CDR3 runs 13 residues. The CDR3 coding sequence is TGTGCTAGTGGTTGGGGGGGGTGGACTGAAGCTTTCTTT. Its translation: CASGWGGWTEAFF. Together with reference TRBV12-5 and TRBJ1-1, the CDR3 gives the full variable domain: DARVTQTPRHKVTEMGQEVTMRCQPILGHNTVFWYRQTMMQGLELLAYFRNRAPLDDSGMPKDRFSAEMPDATLATLKIQPSEPRDSAVYFCASGWGGWTEAFFGQGTRLTVV.

CDR3 residues: CASSKALKGAVSYEQYF. Written as DNA, the CDR3 is TGTGCCAGCAGCAAAGCGCTTAAGGGGGCAGTCTCCTACGAGCAGTACTTC. The chain recombines TRBV21-1 with TRBJ2-7; the listed D gene, TRBD1, was not tested against the DNA. TRBV21-1 represents a pseudogene. The CDR3 sequence is 17 residues long.

The chain carries TRBV7-6 and TRBJ2-3, with TRBD2 matching 10 bases. The junction had 4 bases not matched to a gene; V was cut back by 4 bases and J by 3 bases. This CDR3 has 15 amino acids. The germline V gene encodes CDR1 SGHVS and CDR2 FNYEAQ. The CDR3 loop reads CASSWSGGDTDTQYF. CDR3 DNA: TGTGCCAGCAGCTGGAGCGGGGGGGATACAGATACGCAGTATTTT.

The table lists this clone with a few counts. CDR3 loop: CASSQGQGSGELFF. CDR3 nucleotide sequence: TGCGCCAGCAGCCAGGGACAGGGTTCCGGGGAGCTGTTTTTT. The rearrangement joins TRBV4-1 to TRBJ2-2; 9 positions agree with TRBD1. Germline trimming cut 3 bases from V and 6 bases from J; bases unmatched to any gene: 2. This CDR3 has 14 amino acids. Germline V gene lookup returns CDR1 MGHRA and CDR2 YSYEKL.

The V call is TRBV7-2, the J call TRBJ1-1; D not resolved. Germline V lookup: CDR1 SGHTA, CDR2 FQGNSA. The CDR3 sequence is 12 residues long. The V gene lost 3 bases and the J gene lost 0 bases, with 2 bases spanning the gap. The chain's CDR3 is CASSFVNTEAFF. CDR3 coding DNA: TGTGCCAGCAGCTTCGTGAACACTGAAGCTTTCTTT. The full variable domain, completed using reference TRBV7-2 and TRBJ1-1, is GAGVSQSPSNKVTEKGKDVELRCDPISGHTALYWYRQSLGQGLEFLIYFQGNSAPDKSGLPSDRFSAERTGGSVSTLTIQRTQQEDSAVYLCASSFVNTEAFFGQGTRLTVV.

This clone was recorded only once. The rearrangement links TRBV7-2 to TRBJ2-1; 7 bases agree with TRBD2. Unmatched junction bases numbered 7, after V lost 2 bases and J lost 15 bases. CDR3 size: 12 residues. Germline V lookup: CDR1 SGHTA, CDR2 FQGNSA. The CDR3 here is CASSLTRDYTFF. CDR3 nucleotides: TGTGCCAGCAGCTTAACCCGGGACTATACGTTCTTC.

The CDR3: CASSLALAGGTEQYF. CDR3 sequence (DNA): TGCGCCAGCAGCTTGGCGCTAGCGGGGGGGACCGAGCAGTACTTC. The chain has TRBV5-1 and TRBJ2-5; 12 bases line up with TRBD2. The J call could be wrong; TRBJ2-7 is a better fit for the DNA end. The CDR3 runs to 15 residues. Germline values: CDR1 SGHRS, CDR2 YFSETQ.

In its sample, this clone was seen a few times. V gene TRBV4-2 combines with J gene TRBJ1-3; D remains unclear. This CDR3 spans 14 amino acids. Trimming left V 2 bases short and J 3 bases short, with 8 bases between. CDR1 is LGHNA, CDR2 YNFKEQ, per germline. This chain's CDR3 is CASSQSIDGNTIYF. DNA of the CDR3: TGTGCCAGCAGCCAAAGTATAGATGGAAACACCATATATTTT.

This clone was counted between two and nine times. The chain joins TRBV6-4 to TRBJ2-3; D is perhaps TRBD2 (7 bases). Germline loops: CDR1 MRHNA, CDR2 SNTAGT. V shed 2 bases and J shed 2 bases, with 8 bases lying between them. The CDR3 loop spans 14 amino acids. The CDR3 is CASSDGGATDTQYF. The CDR3 nucleotides are TGTGCCAGCAGTGACGGGGGGGCCACAGATACGCAGTATTTT.

This clone was observed once. This rearrangement joins TRBV29-1 to TRBJ1-2, with TRBD1 matching 7 bases. The length of the CDR3 is 10 residues. Germline-derived CDR1 and CDR2 are SQVTM and ANQGSEA. Trimming removed 8 bases from V and 10 bases from J; junction bases left unmatched: 7. In DNA, the CDR3 is TGCAGCTTAGGGGACAGTCACTACACCTTC. Protein sequence: CSLGDSHYTF.

The chain joins TRBV5-6 to TRBJ1-2; unclear D gene. The CDR3 has 13 residues. Germline assignment: CDR1 SGHDT and CDR2 YYEEEE. Trimming left V 5 bases short and J 4 bases short, with 12 bases between. The CDR3 loop is CASRWARSYGYTF. Written as DNA, the CDR3 is TGTGCCAGCAGGTGGGCCAGAAGCTATGGCTACACCTTC.

The chain combines TRBV28 with TRBJ1-4, with D unclear. Trimming removed 8 bases at V and 12 bases at J, with 16 bases between. This CDR3 spans 12 amino acids. CDR1 is MDHEN and CDR2 is SYDVKM in the germline V gene. The CDR3: CASQLPGMELFF. As DNA, the CDR3 is TGTGCCAGCCAACTACCGGGGATGGAACTGTTTTTT.

This clone was picked up one time. The chain combines TRBV5-1 with TRBJ2-7; 9 bases map to TRBD2. Looked up from germline, CDR1 is SGHRS and CDR2 is YFSETQ. The CDR3 is 17 amino acids. With 0 bases clipped from V and 3 bases from J, the junction kept 10 bases outside the gene matches. The CDR3 protein is CASSLALAGALRYEQYF. Here the CDR3 DNA reads TGCGCCAGCAGCTTGGCGTTAGCGGGGGCCCTACGCTACGAGCAGTACTTC.

CDR3 residues: CASSLAVVETQYF. The DNA of the CDR3 is TGTGCCAGCAGCTTGGCAGTGGTAGAGACCCAGTACTTC. The J gene is TRBJ2-5, the V gene TRBV5-8; no definite D call. The CDR3 is made up of 13 amino acids. The germline CDR1 and CDR2 sequences are SGHTS and YDEGEE. V was pared by 0 bases and J by 4 bases, with 7 bases between.

The chain couples TRBV6-1 to TRBJ1-5; 9 bases match TRBD1. CDR3 length equals 14 residues. The J segment lost 6 bases and the V segment lost 6 bases, leaving 6 bases of the junction unmatched. The germline V gene has CDR1 MNHNS and CDR2 SASEGT. The DNA for the CDR3 is TGTGCCAGCAGAGACACAGGGGGCTTTCAGCCCCAGCATTTT. This codes for CASRDTGGFQPQHF.